This passage covers 21 T cell receptor beta chains from one sample sequenced in a study of blood T cells in healthy people across ages. The authors ran a second PCR of about 6 to 11 cycles using a sample-barcoded 5' primer and a J-beta primer mix. MiXCR was run by TCRdb on the 5' RACE reads, yielding one entry per CDR3 protein. Of about a million distinct CDR3 sequences in the sample, roughly half were seen once. Specimen: blood. The receptors stem from a woman in her sixties or seventies in good health.

The J gene is TRBJ2-7, the V gene TRBV2, with 11 bases fitting TRBD2. Germline V CDR1 and CDR2: SNHLY, FYNNEI. This CDR3 comprises 14 residues. The J segment lost 1 base and the V segment lost 9 bases, leaving 5 bases of the junction unmatched. CDR3 nucleotides: TGTGCCAGAACTAGACTAGCGGGATCCTACGAGCAGTACTTC. Translated: CARTRLAGSYEQYF. Complete variable domain (other parts from reference TRBV2 and TRBJ2-7): EPEVTQTPSHQVTQMGQEVILRCVPISNHLYFYWYRQILGQKVEFLVSFYNNEISEKSEIFDDQFSVERPDGSNFTLKIRSTKLEDSAMYFCARTRLAGSYEQYFGPGTRLTVT.

This chain links TRBV20-1 with TRBJ2-5, with D perhaps matching TRBD2 (6 bases). The J call may be in error: the DNA end matches TRBJ2-7 better. The length of the CDR3 is 14 residues. CDR1 and CDR2 from the germline V gene are DFQATT and SNEGSKA (reference sequence). CDR3 sequence reads: CSEGGAQELYEQYF. CDR3 coding DNA: TGCAGTGAGGGAGGTGCCCAGGAACTCTACGAGCAGTACTTC.

A few counts support this clonotype. J is TRBJ2-7 and V is TRBV7-8; 8 bases agree with TRBD2. The CDR3 consists of 16 residues. Losses at the gene ends were 1 base for V and 3 bases for J; bases not matched to a gene: 8. Germline CDR1 and CDR2: SGHVS and FQNEAQ. The DNA of the CDR3 is TGTGCCAGCAGCTTAGACCGGGAGGGCCTTATCTACGAGCAGTACTTC. Its translation: CASSLDREGLIYEQYF. The complete variable domain, with remaining parts taken from reference TRBV7-8 and TRBJ2-7, reads GAGVSQSPRYKVAKRGQDVALRCDPISGHVSLFWYQQALGQGPEFLTYFQNEAQLDKSGLPSDRFFAERPEGSVSTLKIQRTQQEDSAVYLCASSLDREGLIYEQYFGPGTRLTVT.

This chain's CDR3 is CASSLAGTGAYNEQFF. The CDR3 DNA is TGTGCCAGCAGCCTTGCCGGGACAGGGGCCTACAATGAGCAGTTCTTC. The gene calls are TRBV7-2 and TRBJ2-1, with TRBD1 matching 10 bases. Germline CDR1 SGHTA, CDR2 FQGNSA. The CDR3 is 16 amino acids. The V and J ends lost 5 bases and 2 bases, in that order; junction bases with no gene match: 6.

The chain carries TRBV5-1 and TRBJ2-7, with 9 bases identical to TRBD2. CDR1 and CDR2 (germline): SGHRS, YFSETQ. The CDR3 sequence is 14 residues long. The V gene end was trimmed by 2 bases and the J gene end by 5 bases; junction bases not matched to a gene: 5. The CDR3 protein is CASSLIAGVDEQYF. The CDR3 coding sequence is TGCGCCAGCAGCTTAATAGCGGGAGTTGACGAGCAGTACTTC.

V and J are TRBV5-1 and TRBJ2-3, with TRBD2 identical over 8 bases. Germline V gene sequence: CDR1 SGHRS, CDR2 YFSETQ. The CDR3 is 16 residues long. Germline trimming cut 1 base from V and 4 bases from J; bases unmatched to any gene: 8. This CDR3 is CASSLWSSGSADTQYF. CDR3 in DNA: TGCGCCAGCAGCTTGTGGTCTAGCGGGTCGGCAGATACGCAGTATTTT.

In this sample, this clonotype turned up many times. This rearrangement joins TRBV15 to TRBJ2-5; unclear D gene. V lost 4 bases and J 2 bases, leaving 2 bases between the germline ends. The CDR3 runs to 11 residues. CDR1 is LNHNV, CDR2 YYDKDF, per germline (reference sequence). The CDR3 here is CATSIQETQYF. CDR3 in DNA: TGTGCCACCAGCATACAAGAGACCCAGTACTTC.

Turning to this clonotype: One end of the junction fails to match germline, which may point to a read error. The chain couples TRBV5-6 to TRBJ2-5; tentatively, D is TRBD2 (5 bases). Germline CDR1 reads SGHDT; CDR2 reads YYEEEE. The CDR3 covers 15 residues. CDR3 coding DNA: TGTGCCAACAGCTTCCGCGGCGGGCATGGAGAGACCCAGTACTTC. Its protein is CANSFRGGHGETQYF.

The V and J genes are TRBV3-1 and TRBJ2-3; 14 bases fit TRBD2. The CDR3 consists of 15 residues. V lost 6 bases, J lost 5 bases, and 4 bases stayed unmatched. The germline V gene encodes CDR1 LGHDT and CDR2 YNNKEL (reference sequence). DNA for the CDR3: TGTGCCAGCAGGGGACTAGCGGGAGCGGGAGATACGCAGTATTTT. This translates into CASRGLAGAGDTQYF.

The chain recombines TRBV7-9 with TRBJ2-7; 10 positions match TRBD1. The junction had 6 bases not matched to a gene; V was cut back by 6 bases and J by 4 bases. Germline V CDR1 and CDR2: SEHNR, FQNEAQ (reference sequence). This CDR3 is built from 14 residues. As DNA, the CDR3 is TGTGCCAGCAGACCCGGACAGGGGGGATACGAGCAGTACTTC. It translates to CASRPGQGGYEQYF.

This clonotype appeared many times. The chain employs TRBV3-1 and TRBJ2-5; 7 positions match TRBD2. The J segment lost 4 bases and the V segment lost 3 bases, leaving 5 bases of the junction unmatched. The CDR3 runs to 14 residues. Germline loops: CDR1 LGHDT, CDR2 YNNKEL (reference sequence). The CDR3, as DNA: TGTGCCAGCAGCCATGGCGGGAGTAGAGAGACCCAGTACTTC. Amino acid sequence: CASSHGGSRETQYF.

This clonotype has a count of ten or more. In DNA, the CDR3 is TGTGCCAGCAGCCAAGGGGGGGACTACGAGCAGTACTTC. It translates to CASSQGGDYEQYF. V is TRBV14 and J is TRBJ2-7, with D possibly matching TRBD2 (6 bases). Trimming removed 1 base from V and 3 bases from J, with 7 bases in between. The CDR3 loop spans 13 amino acids. Germline values: CDR1 SGHDN, CDR2 FVKESK.

Only a few counts were recorded for this clonotype. The chain uses TRBV9 and TRBJ2-7; D gene uncertain. Germline CDR1 reads SGDLS; CDR2 reads YYNGEE. The CDR3 spans 14 residues. The V gene lost 2 bases and the J gene lost 2 bases, with 11 bases spanning the gap. CDR3 residues: CASSVGRVPYEQYF. The CDR3 region has the DNA TGTGCCAGCAGCGTCGGTAGGGTCCCCTACGAGCAGTACTTC. The full variable domain, in which reference TRBV9 and TRBJ2-7 provide the parts outside the CDR3, is DSGVTQTPKHLITATGQRVTLRCSPRSGDLSVYWYQQSLDQGLQFLIQYYNGEERAKGNILERFSAQQFPDLHSELNLSSLELGDSALYFCASSVGRVPYEQYFGPGTRLTVT.

The CDR3 here is CASSPGTPGPNEQFF. The CDR3 DNA reads as TGTGCCAGCAGCCCAGGGACTCCTGGTCCCAATGAGCAGTTCTTC. This sequence joins TRBV7-2 and TRBJ2-1; tentative D call: TRBD2 (6 bases). V lost 5 bases and J lost 6, with 17 bases in between. Germline values: CDR1 SGHTA, CDR2 FQGNSA. The CDR3 length is 15 residues. Full variable domain (missing parts from reference TRBV7-2 and TRBJ2-1): GAGVSQSPSNKVTEKGKDVELRCDPISGHTALYWYRQSLGQGLEFLIYFQGNSAPDKSGLPSDRFSAERTGGSVSTLTIQRTQQEDSAVYLCASSPGTPGPNEQFFGPGTRLTVL.

This chain joins TRBV15 and TRBJ2-7; 7 positions match TRBD2. CDR3 length: 14 residues. Germline CDR1 is LNHNV and CDR2 is YYDKDF (reference sequence). Trimming removed 0 bases from V and 3 bases from J; junction bases left unmatched: 2. CDR3 DNA: TGTGCCACCAGCAGAGATCGGGGGGACTACGAGCAGTACTTC. Its translation: CATSRDRGDYEQYF.

The chain combines TRBV7-9 with TRBJ2-7; D perhaps matches TRBD1 (6 bases). The CDR3 is made up of 11 amino acids. Germline V gives CDR1 SEHNR, CDR2 FQNEAQ (reference sequence). V was trimmed by 6 bases and J by 10 bases, leaving 13 bases between them. The CDR3 DNA reads TGTGCCAGCAGGGGATTGGGACAACAGTACTTC. This encodes CASRGLGQQYF.

The gene calls are TRBV12-3 or TRBV12-4 and TRBJ1-1; unclear D gene. Between the trimmed V and J ends, which lost 4 bases and 3 bases, there was a span of 9 bases. The CDR3 length is 13 residues. CDR3 sequence: CASSSDEYTEAFF. The DNA for the CDR3 is TGTGCCAGCAGTTCGGACGAGTACACTGAAGCTTTCTTT.

This clonotype was observed a few times. The V gene is TRBV29-1, the J gene TRBJ2-1; D is uncertain. The germline V gene encodes CDR1 SQVTM and CDR2 ANQGSEA. Between the trimmed V and J ends, which lost 7 bases and 5 bases, there was a span of 9 bases. The CDR3 consists of 11 residues. The CDR3 loop is CSGLYNNEQFF. The CDR3 DNA reads TGCAGCGGTCTATACAACAATGAGCAGTTCTTC.

This clonotype was seen only once. CDR3 in amino acids: CASSSLGLDRDTQYF. The CDR3 DNA reads as TGTGCCAGCAGTTCCCTCGGACTAGATCGAGATACGCAGTATTTT. This chain uses TRBV28 with TRBJ2-3; 7 bases match TRBD2. This CDR3 has 15 residues. Germline V gene lookup returns CDR1 MDHEN and CDR2 SYDVKM. V dropped 4 bases and J dropped 5; count of bases not matched to a gene: 9.

As regards this clonotype: A single base separates this from a much larger clone, so it may be a read error. The CDR3 spells CSVRSSRQFF. The CDR3, as DNA: TGCAGCGTTCGGTCTTCCCGGCAGTTCTTC. This rearrangement joins TRBV29-1 to TRBJ2-1; D is unclear. The CDR3 sequence is 10 residues long. The germline V gene has CDR1 SQVTM and CDR2 ANQGSEA. Trimming removed 5 bases at V and 12 bases at J, with 11 bases between.

In this sample, this clonotype turned up a few times. V is TRBV20-1 and J is TRBJ1-6; maybe TRBD1 (5 bases). Trimming left V 0 bases short and J 7 bases short, with 13 bases between. The CDR3 runs 15 residues. Per germline, CDR1 DFQATT and CDR2 SNEGSKA (reference sequence). In DNA form, the CDR3 reads TGCAGTGCTAGAGAACCGGGACGGTTGAATTCACCCCTCCACTTT. Amino acid sequence: CSAREPGRLNSPLHF.